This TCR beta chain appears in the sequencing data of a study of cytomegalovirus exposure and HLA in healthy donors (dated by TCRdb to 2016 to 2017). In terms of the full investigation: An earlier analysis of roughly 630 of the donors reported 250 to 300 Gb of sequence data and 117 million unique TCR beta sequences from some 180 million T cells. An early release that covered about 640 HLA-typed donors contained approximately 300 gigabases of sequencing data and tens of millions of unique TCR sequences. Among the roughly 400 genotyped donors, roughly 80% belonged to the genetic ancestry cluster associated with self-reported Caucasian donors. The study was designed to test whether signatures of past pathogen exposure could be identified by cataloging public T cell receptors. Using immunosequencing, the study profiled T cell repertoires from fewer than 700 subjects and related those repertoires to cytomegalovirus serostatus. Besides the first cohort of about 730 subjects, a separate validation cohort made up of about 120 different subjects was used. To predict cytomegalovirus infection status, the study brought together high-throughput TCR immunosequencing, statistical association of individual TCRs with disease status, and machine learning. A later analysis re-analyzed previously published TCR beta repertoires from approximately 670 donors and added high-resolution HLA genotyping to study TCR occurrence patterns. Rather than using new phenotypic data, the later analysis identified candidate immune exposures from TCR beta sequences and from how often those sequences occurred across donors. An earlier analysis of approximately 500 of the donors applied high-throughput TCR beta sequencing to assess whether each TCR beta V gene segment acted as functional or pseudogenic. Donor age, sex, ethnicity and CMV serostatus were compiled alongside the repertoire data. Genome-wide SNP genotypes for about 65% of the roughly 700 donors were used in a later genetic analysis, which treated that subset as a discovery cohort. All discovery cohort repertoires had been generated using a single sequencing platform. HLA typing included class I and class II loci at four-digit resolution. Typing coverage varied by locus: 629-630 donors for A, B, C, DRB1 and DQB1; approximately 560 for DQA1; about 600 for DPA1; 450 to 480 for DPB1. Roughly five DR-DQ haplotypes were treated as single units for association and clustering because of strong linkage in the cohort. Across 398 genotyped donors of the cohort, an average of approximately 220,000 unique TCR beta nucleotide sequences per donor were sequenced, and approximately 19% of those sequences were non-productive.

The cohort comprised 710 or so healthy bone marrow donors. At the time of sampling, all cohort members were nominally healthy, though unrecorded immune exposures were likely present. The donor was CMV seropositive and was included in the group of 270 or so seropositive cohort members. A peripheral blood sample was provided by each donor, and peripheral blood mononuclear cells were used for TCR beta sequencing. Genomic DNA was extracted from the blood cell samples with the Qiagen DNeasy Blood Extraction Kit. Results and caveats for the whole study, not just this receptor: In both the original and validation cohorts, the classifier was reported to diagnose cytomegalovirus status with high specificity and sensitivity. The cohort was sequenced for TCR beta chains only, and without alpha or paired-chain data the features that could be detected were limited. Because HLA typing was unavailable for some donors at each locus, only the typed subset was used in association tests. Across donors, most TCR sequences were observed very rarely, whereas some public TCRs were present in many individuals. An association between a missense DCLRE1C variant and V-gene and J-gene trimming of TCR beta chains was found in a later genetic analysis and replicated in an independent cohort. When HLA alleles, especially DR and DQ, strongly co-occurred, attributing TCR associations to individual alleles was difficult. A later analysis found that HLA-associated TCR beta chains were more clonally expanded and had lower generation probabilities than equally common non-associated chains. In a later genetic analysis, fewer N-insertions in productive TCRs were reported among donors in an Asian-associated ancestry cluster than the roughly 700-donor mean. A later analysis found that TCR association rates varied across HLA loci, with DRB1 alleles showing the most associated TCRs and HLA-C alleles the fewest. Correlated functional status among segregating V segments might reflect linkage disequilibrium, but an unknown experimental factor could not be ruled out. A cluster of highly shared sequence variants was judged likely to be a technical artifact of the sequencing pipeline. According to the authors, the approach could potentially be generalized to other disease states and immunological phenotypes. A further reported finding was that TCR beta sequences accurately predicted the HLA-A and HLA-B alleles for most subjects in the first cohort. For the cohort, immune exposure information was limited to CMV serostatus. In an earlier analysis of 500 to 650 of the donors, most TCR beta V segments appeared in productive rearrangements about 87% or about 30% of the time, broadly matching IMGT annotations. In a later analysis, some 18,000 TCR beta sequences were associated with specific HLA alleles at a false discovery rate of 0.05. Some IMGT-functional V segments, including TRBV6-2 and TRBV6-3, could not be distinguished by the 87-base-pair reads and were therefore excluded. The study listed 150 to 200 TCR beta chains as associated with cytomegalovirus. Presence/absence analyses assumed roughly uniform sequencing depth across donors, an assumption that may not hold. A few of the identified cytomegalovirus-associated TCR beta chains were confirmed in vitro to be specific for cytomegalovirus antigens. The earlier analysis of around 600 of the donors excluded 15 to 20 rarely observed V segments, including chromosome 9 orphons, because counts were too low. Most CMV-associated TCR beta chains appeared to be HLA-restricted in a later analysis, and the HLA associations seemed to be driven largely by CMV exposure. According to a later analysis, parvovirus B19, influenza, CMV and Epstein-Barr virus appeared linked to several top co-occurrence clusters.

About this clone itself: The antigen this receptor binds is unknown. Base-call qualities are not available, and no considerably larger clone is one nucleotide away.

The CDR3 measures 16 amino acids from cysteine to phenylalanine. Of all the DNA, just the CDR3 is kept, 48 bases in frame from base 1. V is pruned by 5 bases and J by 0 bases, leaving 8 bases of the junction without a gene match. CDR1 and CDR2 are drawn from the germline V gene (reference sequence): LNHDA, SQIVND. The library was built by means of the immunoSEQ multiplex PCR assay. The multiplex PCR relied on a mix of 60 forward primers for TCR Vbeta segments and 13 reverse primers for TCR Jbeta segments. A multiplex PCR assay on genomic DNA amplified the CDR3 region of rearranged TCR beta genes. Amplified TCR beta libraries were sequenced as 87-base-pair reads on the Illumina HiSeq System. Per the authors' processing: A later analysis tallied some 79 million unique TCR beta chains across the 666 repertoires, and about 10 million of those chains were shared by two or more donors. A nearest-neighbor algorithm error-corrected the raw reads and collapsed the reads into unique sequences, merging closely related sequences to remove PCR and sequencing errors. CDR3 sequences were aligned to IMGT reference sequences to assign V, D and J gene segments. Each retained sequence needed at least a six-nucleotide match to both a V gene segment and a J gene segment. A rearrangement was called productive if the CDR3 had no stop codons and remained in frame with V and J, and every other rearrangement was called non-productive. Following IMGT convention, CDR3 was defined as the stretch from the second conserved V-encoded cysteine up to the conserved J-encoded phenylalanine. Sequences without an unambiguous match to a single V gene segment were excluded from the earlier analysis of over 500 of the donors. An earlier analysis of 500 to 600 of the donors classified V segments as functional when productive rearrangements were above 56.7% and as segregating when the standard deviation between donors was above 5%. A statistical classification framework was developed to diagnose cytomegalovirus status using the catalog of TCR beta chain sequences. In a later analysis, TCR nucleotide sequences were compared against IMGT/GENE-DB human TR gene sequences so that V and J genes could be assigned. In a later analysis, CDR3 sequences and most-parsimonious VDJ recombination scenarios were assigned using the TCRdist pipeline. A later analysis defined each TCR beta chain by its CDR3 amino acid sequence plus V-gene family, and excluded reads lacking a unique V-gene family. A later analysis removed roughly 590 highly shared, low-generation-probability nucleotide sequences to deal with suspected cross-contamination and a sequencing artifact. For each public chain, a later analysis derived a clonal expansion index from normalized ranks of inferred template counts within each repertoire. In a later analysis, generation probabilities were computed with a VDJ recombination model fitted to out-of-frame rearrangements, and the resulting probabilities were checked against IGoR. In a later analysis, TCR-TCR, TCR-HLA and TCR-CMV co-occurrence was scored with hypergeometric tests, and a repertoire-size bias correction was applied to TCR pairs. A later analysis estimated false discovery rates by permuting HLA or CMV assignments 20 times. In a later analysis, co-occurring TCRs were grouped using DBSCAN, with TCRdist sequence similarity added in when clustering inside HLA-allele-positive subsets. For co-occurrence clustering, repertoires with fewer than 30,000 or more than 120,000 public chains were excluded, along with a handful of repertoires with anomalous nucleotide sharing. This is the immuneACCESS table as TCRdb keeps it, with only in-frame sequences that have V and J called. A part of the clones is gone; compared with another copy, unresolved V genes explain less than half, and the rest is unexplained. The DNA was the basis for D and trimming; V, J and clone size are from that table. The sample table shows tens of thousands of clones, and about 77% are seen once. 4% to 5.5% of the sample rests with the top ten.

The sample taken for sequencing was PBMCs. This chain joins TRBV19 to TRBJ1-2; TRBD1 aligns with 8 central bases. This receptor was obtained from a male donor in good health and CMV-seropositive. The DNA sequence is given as TGTGCCAGTAGTCCCGTACCAGGGGGCGCTAACTATGGCTACACCTTC. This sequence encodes CASSPVPGGANYGYTF.